These 2 T cell receptor beta chains originate from one sample sequenced in a study of cytomegalovirus exposure and HLA in healthy donors. PCR was performed using 60 Vbeta and 13 Jbeta primers. Using immunoSEQ multiplex PCR, the repertoire was profiled, and TCRdb retains in-frame clones only, with some absent. The repertoire holds about 140,000 clones, with about 80% as singletons. Sequenced sample: PBMCs. Receptors were obtained from a man younger than 45 in good health and CMV-seropositive.

This clone was seen only once. This chain connects TRBV27 to TRBJ1-6; D remains ambiguous. CDR3 length: 13 residues. From germline, CDR1 is MNHEY and CDR2 SMNVEV (reference sequence). The ends were cut back, 2 bases at V and 10 bases at J, with 9 bases in the middle. The CDR3 reads CASSLAQSSPLHF. The CDR3 DNA is TGTGCCAGCAGTTTAGCTCAGTCCTCACCCCTCCACTTT.

The chain employs TRBV5-8 and TRBJ1-3; D gene unclear. The CDR3 totals 15 residues. The germline V gene has CDR1 SGHTS and CDR2 YDEGEE. The germline V and J ends were trimmed by 4 bases and 8 bases, with 19 bases remaining between them. CDR3 in amino acids: CASSGGIPFGDTIYF. The CDR3 DNA reads TGTGCCAGCAGCGGCGGGATTCCCTTTGGGGACACCATATATTTT. Full variable domain (outside the CDR3, taken from reference TRBV5-8 and TRBJ1-3): EAGVTQSPTHLIKTRGQQATLRCSPISGHTSVYWYQQALGLGLQFLLWYDEGEERNRGNFPPRFSGRQFPNYSSELNVNALELEDSALYLCASSGGIPFGDTIYFGEGSWLTVV.